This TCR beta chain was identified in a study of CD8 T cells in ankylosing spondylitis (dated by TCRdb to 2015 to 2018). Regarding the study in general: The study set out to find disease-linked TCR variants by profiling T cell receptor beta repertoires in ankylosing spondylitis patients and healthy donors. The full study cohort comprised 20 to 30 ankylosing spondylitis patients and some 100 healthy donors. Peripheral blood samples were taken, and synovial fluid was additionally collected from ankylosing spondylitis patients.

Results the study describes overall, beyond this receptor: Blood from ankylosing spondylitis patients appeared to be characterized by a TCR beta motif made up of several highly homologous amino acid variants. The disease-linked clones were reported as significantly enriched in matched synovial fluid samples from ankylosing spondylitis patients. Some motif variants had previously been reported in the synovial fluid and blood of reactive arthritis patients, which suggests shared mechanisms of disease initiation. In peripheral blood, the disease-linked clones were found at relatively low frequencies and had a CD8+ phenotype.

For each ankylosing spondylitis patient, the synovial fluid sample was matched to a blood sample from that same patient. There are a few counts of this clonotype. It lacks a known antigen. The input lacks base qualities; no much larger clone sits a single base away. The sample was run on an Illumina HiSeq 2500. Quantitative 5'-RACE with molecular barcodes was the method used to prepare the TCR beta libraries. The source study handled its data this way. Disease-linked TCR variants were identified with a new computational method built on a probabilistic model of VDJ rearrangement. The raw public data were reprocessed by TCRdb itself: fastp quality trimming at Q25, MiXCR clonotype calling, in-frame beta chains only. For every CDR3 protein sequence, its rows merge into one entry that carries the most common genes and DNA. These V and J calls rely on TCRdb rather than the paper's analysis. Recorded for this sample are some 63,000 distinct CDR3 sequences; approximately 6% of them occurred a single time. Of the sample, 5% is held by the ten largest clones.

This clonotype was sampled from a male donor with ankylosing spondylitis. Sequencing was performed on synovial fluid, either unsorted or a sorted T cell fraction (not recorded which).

The CDR3 amino acid sequence is: CASEDSLGGGPYEQYF. The nucleotide sequence reads as follows: TGTGCCAGCGAAGACTCTTTGGGAGGAGGGCCCTACGAGCAGTACTTC. The chain couples TRBV28 to TRBJ2-7; the D region possibly corresponds to TRBD2 (6 bases align). The junction shows trimming of 8 bases on V and 2 bases on J, plus 22 bases between the germline ends. Taken from the germline V gene, the CDR1 and CDR2 loops are MDHEN and SYDVKM. From the cysteine through the phenylalanine, the CDR3 covers 16 amino acids. The sequence is cut down to CDR3 DNA, 48 bases in frame from base 1.